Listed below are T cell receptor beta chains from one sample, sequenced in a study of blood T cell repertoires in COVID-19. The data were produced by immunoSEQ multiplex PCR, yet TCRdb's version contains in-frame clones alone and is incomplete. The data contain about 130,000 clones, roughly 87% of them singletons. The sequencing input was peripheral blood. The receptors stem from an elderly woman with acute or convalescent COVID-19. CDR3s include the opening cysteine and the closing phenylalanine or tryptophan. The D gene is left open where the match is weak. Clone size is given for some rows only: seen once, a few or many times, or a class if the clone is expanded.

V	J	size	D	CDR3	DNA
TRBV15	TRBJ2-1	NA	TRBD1	CATSRVEETGAGNEQFF	TGTGCCACCAGCAGAGTGGAGGAGACAGGGGCCGGGAATGAGCAGTTCTTC
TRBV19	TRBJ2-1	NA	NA	CASSGGPSSYNEQFF	TGTGCCAGTAGTGGAGGTCCGAGCTCCTACAATGAGCAGTTCTTC
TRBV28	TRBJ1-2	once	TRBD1	CASSLWGTGEVGYTF	TGTGCCAGCAGTTTATGGGGAACAGGGGAGGTTGGCTACACCTTC
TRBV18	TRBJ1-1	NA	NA	CASSPYKMNTEAFF	TGTGCCAGCTCACCATACAAAATGAACACTGAAGCTTTCTTT
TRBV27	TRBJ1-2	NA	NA	CASSLVPGSTHGYTF	TGTGCCAGCAGTTTAGTCCCGGGGTCAACACATGGCTACACCTTC
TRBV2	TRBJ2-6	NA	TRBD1	CASSETGGSGANVLTF	TGTGCCAGCAGTGAGACAGGGGGCTCTGGGGCCAACGTCCTGACTTTC
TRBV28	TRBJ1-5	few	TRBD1	CASSYGPGQRYSNQPQHF	TGTGCCAGCAGTTATGGCCCGGGACAGAGATATAGCAATCAGCCCCAGCATTTT
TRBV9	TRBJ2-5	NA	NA	CASSNRGQFGETQYF	TGTGCCAGCAGCAACAGAGGACAGTTCGGGGAGACCCAGTACTTC
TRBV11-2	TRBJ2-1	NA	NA	CASSLGGTLEGNEQFF	TGTGCCAGCAGCTTAGGCGGGACGCTGGAGGGCAATGAGCAGTTCTTC
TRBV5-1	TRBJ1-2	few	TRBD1	CASSLRDRGNYGYTF	TGCGCCAGCAGCTTGAGGGACAGGGGTAACTATGGCTACACCTTC
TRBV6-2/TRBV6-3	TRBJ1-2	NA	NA	CASSYGSGANYGYTF	TGTGCCAGCAGTTACGGTTCGGGGGCTAACTATGGCTACACCTTC
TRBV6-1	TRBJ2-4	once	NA	CASSERGLRAKNIQYF	TGTGCCAGCAGTGAGCGGGGTCTAAGAGCCAAAAACATTCAGTACTTC
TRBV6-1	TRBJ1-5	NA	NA	CASSGFKDSSNQPQHF	TGTGCCAGCAGTGGGTTTAAAGACTCCAGCAATCAGCCCCAGCATTTT
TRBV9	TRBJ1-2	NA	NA	CASTLDGGGGYTF	TGTGCCAGCACCTTGGACGGAGGAGGAGGCTACACCTTC
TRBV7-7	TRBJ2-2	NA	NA	CASSPITGNTGELFF	TGTGCCAGCAGCCCAATAACGGGGAACACCGGGGAGCTGTTTTTT
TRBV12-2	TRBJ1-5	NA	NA	CASRLVSGPSNGGNQPQHF	TGTGCAAGTCGCTTAGTTTCAGGGCCTTCGAATGGTGGCAATCAGCCCCAGCATTTT
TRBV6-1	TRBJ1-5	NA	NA	CASSESGAGNQPQHF	TGTGCCAGCAGTGAATCAGGGGCCGGCAATCAGCCCCAGCATTTT
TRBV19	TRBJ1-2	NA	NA	CASNQGQPSYGYTF	TGTGCCAGTAACCAGGGGCAACCATCCTATGGCTACACCTTC
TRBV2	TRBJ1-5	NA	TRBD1	CASRTTGGPYSNQPQHF	TGTGCCAGCAGGACTACAGGGGGACCTTATAGCAATCAGCCCCAGCATTTT
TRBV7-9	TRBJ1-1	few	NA	CASSVRMENTEAFF	TGTGCCAGCAGCGTCAGGATGGAGAACACTGAAGCTTTCTTT
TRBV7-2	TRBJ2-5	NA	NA	CASSFYFQETQYF	TGTGCCAGCAGCTTTTATTTCCAAGAGACCCAGTACTTC
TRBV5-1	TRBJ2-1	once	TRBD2	CASSLEASGRNEQFF	TGCGCCAGCAGCTTGGAGGCTAGCGGGAGGAATGAGCAGTTCTTC
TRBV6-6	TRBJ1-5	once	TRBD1	CASSPGQGARQPQHF	TGTGCCAGCAGCCCGGGACAGGGGGCACGTCAGCCCCAGCATTTT
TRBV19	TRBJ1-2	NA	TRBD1	CASSIWGAGQANGYTF	TGTGCCAGTAGTATTTGGGGAGCCGGACAGGCTAATGGCTACACCTTC
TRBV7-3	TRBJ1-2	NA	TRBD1	CASSPTGGGYNYGYTF	TGTGCCAGCAGTCCTACAGGGGGCGGCTATAACTATGGCTACACCTTC
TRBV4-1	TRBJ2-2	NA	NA	CASSQSDLGPYTGELFF	TGCGCCAGCAGCCAAAGTGATCTGGGGCCTTACACCGGGGAGCTGTTTTTT
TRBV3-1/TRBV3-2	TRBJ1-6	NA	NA	CASCSVNKNSPLHF	TGTGCCAGCTGCTCCGTAAACAAGAATTCACCCCTCCACTTT
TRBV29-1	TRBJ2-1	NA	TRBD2	CSGTSGGINEQFF	TGCAGCGGAACTAGCGGGGGGATCAATGAGCAGTTCTTC
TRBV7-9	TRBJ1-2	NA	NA	CASSFDGVYGYTF	TGTGCCAGCAGCTTCGACGGAGTGTACGGCTACACCTTC
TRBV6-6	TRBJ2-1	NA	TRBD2	CASSFSGGAWDEQFF	TGTGCCAGCAGCTTCAGCGGGGGGGCCTGGGATGAGCAGTTCTTC
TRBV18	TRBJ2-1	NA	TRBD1	CASSERTGGRYNEQFF	TGTGCCAGCTCCGAGAGAACAGGGGGCAGGTACAATGAGCAGTTCTTC
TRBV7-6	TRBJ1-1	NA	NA	CASSLAWRRVPSRHTEAFF	TGTGCCAGCAGCTTAGCTTGGCGGAGGGTCCCCTCTCGGCACACTGAAGCTTTCTTT
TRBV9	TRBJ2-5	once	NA	CASSPYAGAQETQYF	TGTGCCAGCAGCCCATATGCGGGGGCCCAAGAGACCCAGTACTTC
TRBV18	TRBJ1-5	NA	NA	CASSLGASRSNQPQHF	TGTGCCAGCTCACTAGGGGCATCCCGTAGCAATCAGCCCCAGCATTTT
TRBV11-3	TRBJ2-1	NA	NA	CASSFAGTNEQFF	TGTGCCAGCAGCTTCGCTGGGACAAATGAGCAGTTCTTC
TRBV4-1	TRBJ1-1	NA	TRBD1	CASSQLQGSEAFF	TGCGCCAGCAGCCAACTACAGGGGTCTGAAGCTTTCTTT
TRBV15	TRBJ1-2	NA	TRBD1	CATSRDLDRLYGYTF	TGTGCCACCAGCAGAGATCTGGACAGGCTCTATGGCTACACCTTC
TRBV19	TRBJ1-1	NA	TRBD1	CASRPQGKGTEAFF	TGTGCCAGTAGACCACAGGGGAAGGGCACTGAAGCTTTCTTT
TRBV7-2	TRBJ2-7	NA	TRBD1	CASSFGQVEYEQYF	TGTGCCAGCAGCTTCGGACAGGTCGAATACGAGCAGTACTTC
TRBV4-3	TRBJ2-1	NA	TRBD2	CASSYRLAGGSSYNEQFF	TGCGCCAGCAGCTATCGGCTAGCGGGGGGCTCCTCCTACAATGAGCAGTTCTTC
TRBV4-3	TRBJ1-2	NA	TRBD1	CASSQETGASGYTF	TGCGCCAGCAGCCAGGAGACAGGGGCGAGTGGCTACACCTTC
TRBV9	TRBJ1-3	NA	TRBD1	CASSSQGFSGNTIYF	TGTGCCAGCAGCTCACAGGGGTTCTCTGGAAACACCATATATTTT
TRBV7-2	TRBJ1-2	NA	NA	CASSLRGTGGYTF	TGTGCCAGCAGCTTAAGGGGGACGGGCGGCTACACCTTC
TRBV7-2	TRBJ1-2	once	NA	CASSRFYGYTF	TGTGCCAGCAGCCGTTTCTATGGCTACACCTTC
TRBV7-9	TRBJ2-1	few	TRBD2	CASSSTSGGFYNEQFF	TGTGCCAGCAGCTCCACTAGCGGGGGTTTCTACAATGAGCAGTTCTTC
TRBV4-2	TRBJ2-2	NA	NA	CASLPALGATGELFF	TGTGCCAGCCTTCCCGCTTTGGGGGCGACCGGGGAGCTGTTTTTT
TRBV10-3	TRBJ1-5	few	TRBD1	CAIGTGIDQPQHF	TGTGCCATTGGGACAGGGATCGACCAGCCCCAGCATTTT
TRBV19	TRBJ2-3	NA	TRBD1	CASSKNRGRADTQYF	TGTGCCAGTAGTAAAAACAGGGGGCGCGCAGATACGCAGTATTTT
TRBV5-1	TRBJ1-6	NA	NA	CASSLAETGYNSPLHF	TGCGCCAGCAGCTTGGCTGAGACCGGGTATAATTCACCCCTCCACTTT
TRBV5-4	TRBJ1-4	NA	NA	CASSRDITGTNEKLFF	TGTGCCAGCAGCCGAGACATAACAGGCACTAATGAAAAACTGTTTTTT
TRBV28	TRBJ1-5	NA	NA	CASSFGGWSNQPQHF	TGTGCCAGCAGTTTTGGGGGGTGGAGCAATCAGCCCCAGCATTTT
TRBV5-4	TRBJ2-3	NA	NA	CASSLWLRGASTDTQYF	TGTGCCAGCAGCTTATGGCTCCGGGGGGCTAGCACAGATACGCAGTATTTT
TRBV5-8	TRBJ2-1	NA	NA	CASSLWPNNEQFF	TGTGCCAGCAGCTTGTGGCCGAACAATGAGCAGTTCTTC